The T cell receptor beta chain under discussion was sequenced for a study of blood T cell repertoires in COVID-19. About the study: COVID-19 samples, acute and convalescent, were from the United States, Italy and Spain. In each case, the material was cDNA or gDNA derived from T cells, B-cell-depleted T cells, or PBMCs.

In the original workflow: Nucleated cell counts were estimated from reference gene primer amplification. TCRdb keeps only in-frame clones here, not all; method: immunoSEQ multiplex PCR. The DNA was the basis for D and trimming; V, J and clone size are from that table. This table has around 200,000 clones, about 89% appearing once. The CDR3 loop spans 12 amino acids. The V gene lost 7 bases and the J gene lost 8 bases, with 12 bases spanning the gap. What was sequenced was peripheral blood. The source of this sequence is a man aged 70-80 years with acute or convalescent COVID-19. The gene calls are TRBV12-3 or TRBV12-4 and TRBJ1-5; D gene uncertain. For the CDR3, the DNA is TGTGCCAGCACAAGGGCCGGGGAGCCCCAGCATTTT. The encoded protein is CASTRAGEPQHF.